This T cell receptor (beta chain) was documented in a study of response to subunit inactivated influenza vaccine (dated by TCRdb to 2016 to 2019). General notes on the study: To follow how T cells responded to a trivalent subunit inactivated influenza vaccine, the researchers relied on deep quantitative profiling of the T cell receptor repertoire. Study-level results and caveats: It was suggested by the authors that each seasonal influenza vaccination may recruit only a limited number of new T cells.

The library relied on RT-PCR. The instrument given in TCRdb is Illumina HiSeq 2500. The public reads were quality trimmed at Q25 with fastp and then assembled into clones with MiXCR by TCRdb, keeping productive beta chains. Merged by CDR3 protein, the rows form single entries marked with the most common genes and DNA. This sample holds about 520,000 distinct CDR3 sequences; 6.5% to 8% were observed only once. Jointly, the top ten make up around 13% of the sample. V loses 2 bases of germline sequence and J loses 3 bases, and the interval between the two ends is 7 bases. The germline V gene encodes CDR1 SGHTA and CDR2 FQGTGA. Spanning cysteine to phenylalanine, the CDR3 consists of 13 amino acids. Only CDR3 DNA remains: 39 bases, in frame from the first base. This clonotype was observed a handful of times. The target of this receptor is not known. No much larger clone is present one base from it, and per-base qualities are unavailable.

This sequence originates from a man aged 50-75 years who received an inactivated influenza vaccine. Donor details come from another sample of the same person, matched by shared clones. The source was PBMCs from blood, collected approximately 25 months after vaccination. The chain uses TRBV7-3 and TRBJ1-1, with the D gene too uncertain to name. The nucleotides are TGTGCCAGCAGCTTATTTGGCCACACTGAAGCTTTCTTT. Its amino acids are CASSLFGHTEAFF.